This record covers a single T cell receptor (beta chain). The antigen is unknown. The data belong to a study of T cell responses to AZD1222 COVID-19 vaccine. Assay: immunoSEQ multiplex PCR; the TCRdb copy retains only in-frame clones and omits some. The sample has 160,000 or so clones, approximately 89% seen once. CDR3 size: 13 residues. In germline, CDR1 is LNHDA, CDR2 SQIVND (reference sequence). Trimming removed 7 bases at V and 3 bases at J, with 10 bases between. Study-level findings and limits: The study sampled repertoires only after the peak T cell response.

This sample comprised peripheral blood, obtained on day 0 of AZD1222 vaccination. V and J are TRBV19 and TRBJ2-1; the D gene is possibly TRBD1 (6 bases). The TCR originated in an adult in good health. In DNA form, the CDR3 reads TGTGCCAGTAATTTAGGGGGCTACAATGAGCAGTTCTTC. Amino acids: CASNLGGYNEQFF.